Below are 9 T cell receptor beta chains sequenced from a single sample in a study of shared clonotypes between healthy human individuals. The assay was immunoSEQ multiplex PCR, and TCRdb's table has in-frame clones only and misses some. The data hold 650,000 to 750,000 clones, with around 72% observed a single time. Source material: memory CD4+ T cells sorted from blood. Subset defined: CD45RA-negative fraction. The origin of the receptors is a woman in her twenties or thirties in good health.

This chain connects TRBV7-9 to TRBJ1-1; D not resolved. CDR1 and CDR2 from the germline V gene are SEHNR and FQNEAQ (reference sequence). The CDR3 runs to 13 residues. Trimming stripped 3 bases from V and 2 bases from J, with 7 bases between. The CDR3 reads CASSFEDNTEAFF. CDR3 in DNA: TGTGCCAGCAGCTTCGAGGACAACACTGAAGCTTTCTTT.

The chain uses TRBV5-1 and TRBJ2-1; TRBD2 aligns across 7 bases. Germline V CDR1 and CDR2: SGHRS, YFSETQ. The CDR3 spans 15 residues. The ends lost 4 bases at V and 4 bases at J; junction bases unmatched: 8. The CDR3 sequence: CASSPRGEGYNEQFF. The CDR3 DNA sequence: TGCGCCAGCAGCCCACGGGGGGAAGGATACAATGAGCAGTTCTTC.

The chain recombines TRBV9 with TRBJ2-2, with D possibly being TRBD1 (5 bases). Germline V gene data show CDR1 as SGDLS and CDR2 as YYNGEE. Trimming cost V 0 bases and J 0 bases, with 12 bases left between them. CDR3 length: 17 amino acids. The CDR3 DNA reads as TGTGCCAGCAGCGTAGGAGGACACACCGCGAACACCGGGGAGCTGTTTTTT. It yields the protein CASSVGGHTANTGELFF. Together with reference TRBV9 and TRBJ2-2, the CDR3 gives the full variable domain: DSGVTQTPKHLITATGQRVTLRCSPRSGDLSVYWYQQSLDQGLQFLIQYYNGEERAKGNILERFSAQQFPDLHSELNLSSLELGDSALYFCASSVGGHTANTGELFFGEGSRLTVL.

The CDR3 spells CASRRRLAGTYNEQFF. The CDR3 DNA reads TGTGCCAGCAGGCGCAGACTAGCTGGGACCTACAATGAGCAGTTCTTC. This sequence joins TRBV7-2 and TRBJ2-1; TRBD2 agrees at 7 bases. This CDR3 region has 16 residues. Germline CDR1 SGHTA, CDR2 FQGNSA. V gave up 6 bases and J gave up 2 bases; unmatched junction bases: 10.

The chain recombines TRBV11-3 with TRBJ2-1; the D call may be TRBD1 or TRBD2 (5 bases each). In germline, CDR1 is SGHNT, CDR2 YENEEA. The CDR3 spans 16 residues. With 2 bases removed from V and 7 bases from J, the gap between germline ends came to 18 bases. The CDR3 sequence is CASSLPGTSGWNEQFF. CDR3 nucleotides: TGTGCCAGCAGCTTACCCGGGACGTCAGGGTGGAATGAGCAGTTCTTC. Filled out from reference TRBV11-3 and TRBJ2-1, the complete variable domain reads EAGVVQSPRYKIIEKKQPVAFWCNPISGHNTLYWYLQNLGQGPELLIRYENEEAVDDSQLPKDRFSAERLKGVDSTLKIQPAELGDSAVYLCASSLPGTSGWNEQFFGPGTRLTVL.

The chain employs TRBV29-1 and TRBJ2-2, with TRBD1 matching over 11 bases. The germline V gene has CDR1 SQVTM and CDR2 ANQGSEA. Trimming at V came to 6 bases and at J to 6 bases, leaving 6 bases not matched to a gene. The CDR3 totals 14 residues. The CDR3 bases are TGCAGCGTGATCCGGGACAGGGGGTCCGGGGAGCTGTTTTTT. Translated, it gives CSVIRDRGSGELFF.

The V gene is TRBV6-8, the J gene TRBJ2-5; 8 nucleotides align to TRBD1. V lost 5 bases, J lost 7 bases, and 9 bases stayed unmatched. The CDR3 spans 14 residues. Germline V lookup: CDR1 MNHGY, CDR2 SAAAGT. CDR3 nucleotide sequence: TGTGCCAGCAGTAGGGGGACAGGTCCGGGGACCCAGTACTTC. It encodes CASSRGTGPGTQYF.

The rearrangement joins TRBV9 to TRBJ1-1; maybe TRBD1 (6 bases). V was pared by 3 bases and J by 0 bases, with 12 bases between. Looked up from germline, CDR1 is SGDLS and CDR2 is YYNGEE. This CDR3 comprises 15 residues. DNA of the CDR3: TGTGCCAGCAGCGCACAAAGACAGGTGAACACTGAAGCTTTCTTT. It is translated as CASSAQRQVNTEAFF.

The genes are TRBV18 and TRBJ2-5, with TRBD2 identical over 10 bases. This CDR3 region has 18 residues. V trimming: 0 bases; J trimming: 3 bases; junction bases outside the gene matches: 10. Germline V gene lookup returns CDR1 KGHSH and CDR2 LQKENI. This chain's CDR3 is CASSPPGLAKAGKETQYF. In DNA, the CDR3 is TGTGCCAGCTCACCACCGGGACTAGCGAAGGCGGGGAAAGAGACCCAGTACTTC.